This T cell receptor beta chain is from a study of cytomegalovirus exposure and HLA in healthy donors. On the study more broadly: According to later analysis, the same platform produced the 120 validation and 666 first-cohort repertoires. Findings of the study overall: According to a subsequent analysis, TCR clusters identified in the first cohort showed a tendency to co-occur across the approximately 120 validation repertoires. Cytomegalovirus association was assigned to 150 to 200 TCR beta chains. Cytomegalovirus status, reportedly, was diagnosed with high specificity and sensitivity by the classifier.

As regards this clone: The antigen is undetermined.

The CDR3 extends over 13 amino acids. The junction had 3 bases not matched to a gene; V was cut back by 5 bases and J by 3 bases. Germline values: CDR1 MNHNY, CDR2 SVGAGI (reference sequence). TCRdb's copy holds only in-frame clones and misses some; the assay was immunoSEQ multiplex PCR. The sample holds about 130,000 clones, 75% to 90% seen once. The origin of this receptor is a woman between 18 and 29 years old in good health and CMV-seronegative. This chain joins TRBV6-6 and TRBJ2-7; 8 bases are a match to TRBD1. The sequenced sample consisted of PBMCs. For the CDR3, the DNA is TGTGCCAGCAGTAGGACAGGGAACTACGAGCAGTACTTC. Translated: CASSRTGNYEQYF.